Listed below are T cell receptor beta chains from one sample, sequenced in a study of cytomegalovirus exposure and HLA in healthy donors. Assay used: immunoSEQ multiplex PCR; TCRdb lists only in-frame clones, some missing. The table shows some 150,000 clones, with over 60% occurring only once. Sequencing was done on a sample of PBMCs. The receptors shown here come from a middle-aged man in good health and CMV-seronegative. Each CDR3 is given with its conserved first and last residue. D genes are given only for firm matches. For some rows the clone size is stated as once, few or many, or as a class when expanded; others skip it.

>TRBJ2-1|TRBD1|TRBV4-3|once
TGCGCCAGCAGGTCGACAGGGTCTAGCAGAAATGAGCAGTTCTTC
CASRSTGSSRNEQFF
>TRBJ2-1|.|TRBV5-1|.
TGCGCCAGCAGCTCACCAGTGGCTGAGCAGTTCTTC
CASSSPVAEQFF
>TRBJ2-7|.|TRBV28|few
TGTGCCAGCAGTTTAAGGGGTTGGTCCTACGAGCAGTACTTC
CASSLRGWSYEQYF
>TRBJ1-1|.|TRBV7-2|.
TGTGCCAGCAGATGGACACCCGTTGCCTTGAACACTGAAGCTTTCTTT
CASRWTPVALNTEAFF
>TRBJ2-5|.|TRBV9|.
TGTGCCAGCAGCGTGTTAGTGGGGCTCCAAGAGACCCAGTACTTC
CASSVLVGLQETQYF
>TRBJ2-5|TRBD2|TRBV20-1|.
TGCAGTGCGGACGGGGGGGAGACCCAGTACTTC
CSADGGETQYF
>TRBJ1-2|.|TRBV6-5|once
TGTGCCAGCAGATCCGGGACACGGAGTAACTATGGCTACACCTTC
CASRSGTRSNYGYTF
>TRBJ2-1|.|TRBV5-1|.
TGCGCCAGCAGCTTGGACGGGAGCTCCTACAATGAGCAGTTCTTC
CASSLDGSSYNEQFF
>TRBJ1-1|.|TRBV5-1|.
TGCGCCAGCAGCTTGTCAGGGTGGGCAGGCACTGAAGCTTTCTTT
CASSLSGWAGTEAFF
>TRBJ1-4|.|TRBV2|.
TGTGCCAGCACAGGGGATAATGAAAAACTGTTTTTT
CASTGDNEKLFF
>TRBJ2-1|TRBD1|TRBV27|few
TGTGCCAGCAGTTCCGGAGGGACAGGGGTATACAATGAGCAGTTCTTC
CASSSGGTGVYNEQFF
>TRBJ2-7|.|TRBV5-4|.
TGTGCCAGCAGCCAAGACTGGTACGAGCAGTACTTC
CASSQDWYEQYF
>TRBJ1-6|.|TRBV30|.
TGTGCCTGGGGAGGGGCACGCTTAAATTCACCCCTCCACTTT
CAWGGARLNSPLHF
>TRBJ2-1|TRBD1|TRBV4-1|few
TGCGCCAGCAGCCACATGACAGGGAGCTCCTACAATGAGCAGTTCTTC
CASSHMTGSSYNEQFF
>TRBJ2-1|TRBD2|TRBV30|.
TGTGCCTGGAGTTTTAAGCCGGGACTAGCGCACAATGAGCAGTTCTTC
CAWSFKPGLAHNEQFF
>TRBJ2-2|TRBD2|TRBV10-1|few
TGCGCCAGCAGTGAGTCCATAGCGGGTGGGAACACCGGGGAGCTGTTTTTT
CASSESIAGGNTGELFF
>TRBJ1-5|TRBD1|TRBV27|.
TGTGCCAGCAGACCGGGACAGGGCCATCAGAGGCCCCAGCATTTT
CASRPGQGHQRPQHF
>TRBJ1-2|.|TRBV10-3|.
TGTGCCATCAGTGAGTCGGCGGCCCACTATGGCTACACCTTC
CAISESAAHYGYTF
>TRBJ1-4|.|TRBV7-2|once
TGTGCCAGCAGCCCTAACGGGGGGGCGGCACGGGGGGAAAAACTGTTTTTT
CASSPNGGAARGEKLFF
>TRBJ1-6|TRBD1|TRBV9|.
TGTGCCAGCAGCCCGATGGCCGGGACAGGGGTGGATTCACCCCTCCACTTT
CASSPMAGTGVDSPLHF
>TRBJ1-5|.|TRBV5-1|.
TGCGCCAGCAGCTTATATAGCAATCAGCCCCAGCATTTT
CASSLYSNQPQHF
>TRBJ1-3|.|TRBV6-6|.
TGTGCCAGCAGTTACTCGCAGGGCTCTGGAAACACCATATATTTT
CASSYSQGSGNTIYF
>TRBJ2-2|TRBD1|TRBV5-1|.
TGCGCCAGCAGTCTGACAGGGGGCTCCCCCGGGGAGCTGTTTTTT
CASSLTGGSPGELFF
>TRBJ2-7|TRBD2|TRBV9|.
TGTGCCAGCAGCACATCCGGGACTATGGGCTACGAGCAGTACTTC
CASSTSGTMGYEQYF
>TRBJ2-3|TRBD1|TRBV2|few
TGTGCCAGCAGAACATGGGGGACAGGGCACACAGATACGCAGTATTTT
CASRTWGTGHTDTQYF
>TRBJ2-4|TRBD2|TRBV11-2|.
TGTGCCAGCAGCTTAACTAGCGGGATCGTGGCCAAAAACATTCAGTACTTC
CASSLTSGIVAKNIQYF
>TRBJ1-3|TRBD1|TRBV4-2|few
TGTGCCAGCAGCCACCCGGACAGGGCTTTCGGAAACACCATATATTTT
CASSHPDRAFGNTIYF
>TRBJ2-5|.|TRBV18|once
TGTGCCAGCTCACCTCAGGCTCGATTCAGTGAGACCCAGTACTTC
CASSPQARFSETQYF
>TRBJ2-4|.|TRBV7-9|.
TGTGCCAGCAGCTTAGGGGGTACTCCCGGGGGAGCCAAAAACATTCAGTACTTC
CASSLGGTPGGAKNIQYF
>TRBJ2-7|.|TRBV7-2|.
TGTGCCAGCAGCCCTTCTTGGACAGCCTACGAGCAGTACTTC
CASSPSWTAYEQYF
>TRBJ2-7|TRBD2|TRBV7-2|.
TGTGCCAGCAGCCCACGCGCCCTAGCGGGAGGGACCTACGAGCAGTACTTC
CASSPRALAGGTYEQYF
>TRBJ2-5|TRBD2|TRBV2|few
TGTGCCAGCAGTGAGTTGCGGGGGTCCCAAGAGACCCAGTACTTC
CASSELRGSQETQYF
>TRBJ2-5|TRBD2|TRBV19|.
TGTGCCAGTAGTATAGTCGGGGGAGGGGAGACCCAGTACTTC
CASSIVGGGETQYF
>TRBJ1-2|TRBD1|TRBV28|few
TGTGCCAGCAGTTTACTAGCCCCCGGGACAGGGTTGGGCTACACCTTC
CASSLLAPGTGLGYTF
>TRBJ1-2|.|TRBV7-6|.
TGTGCCAGCAGCTTAGTGGGGGCCGGCTACACCTTC
CASSLVGAGYTF
>TRBJ2-5|TRBD2|TRBV5-4|.
TGTGCCAGCAGCCCCCGGACTAGCGGGAACCAAGAGACCCAGTACTTC
CASSPRTSGNQETQYF
>TRBJ2-7|.|TRBV4-1|.
TGCGCCAGCAGCCCCTCAGAGGCGGGCTCCTACGAGCAGTACTTC
CASSPSEAGSYEQYF
>TRBJ2-7|TRBD2|TRBV19|few
TGTGCCAGTAGAAGATCCGGGACTAGCGGAAGCTCCTACGAGCAGTACTTC
CASRRSGTSGSSYEQYF
>TRBJ2-5|.|TRBV7-2|few
TGTGCCAGCAGCTTAGCCCAAGCAGAGACCCAGTACTTC
CASSLAQAETQYF
>TRBJ1-1|.|TRBV12-5|.
TGTGCTAGTGGTTTGGTTGTTCTTAGCTTGGGGCAGTTGAACACTGAAGCTTTCTTT
CASGLVVLSLGQLNTEAFF
>TRBJ2-3|TRBD2|TRBV6-4|.
TGTGCCAGCAGTTTAGCGGGGGGGAGCACAGATACGCAGTATTTT
CASSLAGGSTDTQYF
>TRBJ1-3|TRBD1|TRBV6-5|few
TGTGCCAGCAGTTACGCAGGGGGCGCGGGTTCTAACACCATATATTTT
CASSYAGGAGSNTIYF
>TRBJ2-2|.|TRBV5-1|.
TGCGCCAGCAGCTGGATGATACGTGGGCATTTGGGGAACACCGGGGAGCTGTTTTTT
CASSWMIRGHLGNTGELFF
>TRBJ2-7|TRBD2|TRBV5-4|once
TGTGCCAGCAGCTTGGCCCCCCAGCGGGAGTTTCACTACGAGCAGTACTTC
CASSLAPQREFHYEQYF
>TRBJ1-1|.|TRBV4-1|.
TGCGCCAGCAGCCAAGATGGTTTCAGGATAGGCACTGAAGCTTTCTTT
CASSQDGFRIGTEAFF